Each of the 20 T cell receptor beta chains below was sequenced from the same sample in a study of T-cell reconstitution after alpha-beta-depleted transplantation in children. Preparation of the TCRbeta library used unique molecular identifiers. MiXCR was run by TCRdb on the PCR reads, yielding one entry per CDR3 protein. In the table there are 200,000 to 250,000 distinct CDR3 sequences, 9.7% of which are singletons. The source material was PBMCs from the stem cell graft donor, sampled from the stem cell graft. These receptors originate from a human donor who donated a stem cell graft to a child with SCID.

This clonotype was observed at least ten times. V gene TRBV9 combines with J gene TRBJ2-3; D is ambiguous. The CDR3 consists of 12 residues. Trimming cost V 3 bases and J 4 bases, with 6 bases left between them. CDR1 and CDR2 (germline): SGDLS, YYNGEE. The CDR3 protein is CASSEGPDTQYF. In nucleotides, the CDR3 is TGTGCCAGCAGCGAGGGCCCAGATACGCAGTATTTT.

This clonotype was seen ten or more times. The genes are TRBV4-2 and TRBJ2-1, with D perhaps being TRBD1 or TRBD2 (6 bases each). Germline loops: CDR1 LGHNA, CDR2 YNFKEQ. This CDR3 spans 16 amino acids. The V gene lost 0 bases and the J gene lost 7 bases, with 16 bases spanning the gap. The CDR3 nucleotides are TGTGCCAGCAGCCAAGATGGGGGGCCGACGGGGAATGAGCAGTTCTTC. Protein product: CASSQDGGPTGNEQFF.

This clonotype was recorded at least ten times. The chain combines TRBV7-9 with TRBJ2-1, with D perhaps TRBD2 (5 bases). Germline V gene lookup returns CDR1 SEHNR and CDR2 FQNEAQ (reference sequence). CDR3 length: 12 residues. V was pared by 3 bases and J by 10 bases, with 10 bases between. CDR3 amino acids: CASSLSGEEQFF. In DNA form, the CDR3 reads TGTGCCAGCAGCTTGTCTGGGGAGGAGCAGTTCTTC.

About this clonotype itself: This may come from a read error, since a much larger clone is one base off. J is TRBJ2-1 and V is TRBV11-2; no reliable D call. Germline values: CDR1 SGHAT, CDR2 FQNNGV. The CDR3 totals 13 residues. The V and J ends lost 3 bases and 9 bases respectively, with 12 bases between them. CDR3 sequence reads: CASSFLVEAEQFF. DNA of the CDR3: TGTGCCAGCAGCTTCCTGGTGGAAGCTGAGCAGTTCTTC.

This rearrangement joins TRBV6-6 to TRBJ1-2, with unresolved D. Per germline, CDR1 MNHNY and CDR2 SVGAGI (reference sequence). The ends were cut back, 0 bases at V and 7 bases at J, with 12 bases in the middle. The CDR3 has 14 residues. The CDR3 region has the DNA TGTGCCAGCAGTTACTCGGCCACGGGTGGTGGCTACACCTTC. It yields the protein CASSYSATGGGYTF.

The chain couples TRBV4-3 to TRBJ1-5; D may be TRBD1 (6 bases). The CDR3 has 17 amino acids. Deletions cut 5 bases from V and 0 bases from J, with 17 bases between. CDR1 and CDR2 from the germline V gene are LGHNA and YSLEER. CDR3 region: CASSYSWGPYSNQPQHF. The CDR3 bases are TGCGCCAGCAGCTACAGTTGGGGGCCTTATAGCAATCAGCCCCAGCATTTT.

CDR3 in amino acids: CASRAGQQYNEQFF. The CDR3 DNA sequence: TGCGCCAGCAGGGCGGGACAACAATACAATGAGCAGTTCTTC. The chain couples TRBV5-1 to TRBJ2-1; TRBD1 or TRBD2 may be the D gene (6 bases each). V dropped 5 bases and J dropped 4 bases, with 13 bases sitting between them. The CDR3 has 14 residues. Germline-derived CDR1 and CDR2 are SGHRS and YFSETQ.

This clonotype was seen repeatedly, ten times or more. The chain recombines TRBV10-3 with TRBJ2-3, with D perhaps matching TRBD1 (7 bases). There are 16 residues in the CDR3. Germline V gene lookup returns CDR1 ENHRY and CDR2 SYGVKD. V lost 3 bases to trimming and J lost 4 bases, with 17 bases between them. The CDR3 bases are TGTGCCATCAGTGATGCTCCAGGAGGGGGCGCAGATACGCAGTATTTT. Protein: CAISDAPGGGADTQYF.

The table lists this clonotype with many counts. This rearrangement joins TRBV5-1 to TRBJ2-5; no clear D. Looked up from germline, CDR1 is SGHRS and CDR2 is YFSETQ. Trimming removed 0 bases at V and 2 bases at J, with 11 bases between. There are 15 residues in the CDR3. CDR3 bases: TGCGCCAGCAGCTTGGGGATAACCATTCAAGAGACCCAGTACTTC. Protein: CASSLGITIQETQYF.

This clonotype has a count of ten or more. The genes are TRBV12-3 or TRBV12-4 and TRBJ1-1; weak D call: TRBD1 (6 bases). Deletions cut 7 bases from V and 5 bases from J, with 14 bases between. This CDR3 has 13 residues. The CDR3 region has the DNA TGTGCCAGCACCCCGAGGGGGAGTACTGAAGCTTTCTTT. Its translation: CASTPRGSTEAFF.

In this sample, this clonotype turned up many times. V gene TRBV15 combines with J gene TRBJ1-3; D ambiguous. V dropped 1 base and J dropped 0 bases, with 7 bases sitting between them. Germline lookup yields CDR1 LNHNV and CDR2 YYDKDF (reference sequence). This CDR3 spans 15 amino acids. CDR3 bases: TGTGCCACCAGCAGAGGGACGGGCTCTGGAAACACCATATATTTT. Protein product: CATSRGTGSGNTIYF.

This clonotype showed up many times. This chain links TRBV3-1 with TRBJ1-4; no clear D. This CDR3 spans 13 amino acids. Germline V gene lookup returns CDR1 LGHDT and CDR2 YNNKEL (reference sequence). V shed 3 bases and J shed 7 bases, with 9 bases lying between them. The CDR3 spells CASSQSSSEKLFF. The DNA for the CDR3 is TGTGCCAGCAGCCAGTCTAGTAGTGAAAAACTGTTTTTT.

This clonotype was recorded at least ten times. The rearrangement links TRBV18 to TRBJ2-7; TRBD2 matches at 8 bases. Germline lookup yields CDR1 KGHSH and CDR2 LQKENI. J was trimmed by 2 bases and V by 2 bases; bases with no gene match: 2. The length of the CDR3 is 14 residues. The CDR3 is CASSPETSAYEQYF. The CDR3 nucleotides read TGTGCCAGCTCACCAGAGACTAGCGCCTACGAGCAGTACTTC.

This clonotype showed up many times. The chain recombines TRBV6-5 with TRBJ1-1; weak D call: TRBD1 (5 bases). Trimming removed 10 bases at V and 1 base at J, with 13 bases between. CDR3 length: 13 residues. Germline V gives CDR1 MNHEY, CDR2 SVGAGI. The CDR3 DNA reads TGTGCCACCTCAGGGCGGGGGAACACTGAAGCTTTCTTT. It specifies CATSGRGNTEAFF.

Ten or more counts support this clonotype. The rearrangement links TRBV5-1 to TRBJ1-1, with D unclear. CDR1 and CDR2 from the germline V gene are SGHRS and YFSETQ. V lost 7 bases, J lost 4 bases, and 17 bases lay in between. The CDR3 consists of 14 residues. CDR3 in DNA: TGCGCCAGCCACTCCGACCCAACGGGCACTGAAGCTTTCTTT. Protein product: CASHSDPTGTEAFF.

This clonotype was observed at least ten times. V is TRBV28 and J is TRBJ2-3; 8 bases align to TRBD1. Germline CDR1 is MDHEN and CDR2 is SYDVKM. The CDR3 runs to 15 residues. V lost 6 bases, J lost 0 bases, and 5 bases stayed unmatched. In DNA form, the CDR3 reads TGTGCCAGCAGCTGGGACAGGAGAAGCACAGATACGCAGTATTTT. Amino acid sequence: CASSWDRRSTDTQYF.

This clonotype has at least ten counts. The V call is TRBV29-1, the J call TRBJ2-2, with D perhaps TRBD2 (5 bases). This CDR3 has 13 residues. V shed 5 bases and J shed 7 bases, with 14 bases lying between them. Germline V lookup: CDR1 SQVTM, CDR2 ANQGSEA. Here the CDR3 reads CSVLSGVGGELFF. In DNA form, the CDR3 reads TGCAGCGTTTTAAGCGGCGTAGGCGGGGAGCTGTTTTTT.

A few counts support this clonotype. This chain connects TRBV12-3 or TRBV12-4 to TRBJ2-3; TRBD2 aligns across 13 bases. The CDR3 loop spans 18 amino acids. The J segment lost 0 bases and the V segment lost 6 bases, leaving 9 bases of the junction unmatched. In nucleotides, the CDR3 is TGTGCCAGCAGCCCAACTAGCGGGGGGGCGACTAGCACAGATACGCAGTATTTT. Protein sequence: CASSPTSGGATSTDTQYF.

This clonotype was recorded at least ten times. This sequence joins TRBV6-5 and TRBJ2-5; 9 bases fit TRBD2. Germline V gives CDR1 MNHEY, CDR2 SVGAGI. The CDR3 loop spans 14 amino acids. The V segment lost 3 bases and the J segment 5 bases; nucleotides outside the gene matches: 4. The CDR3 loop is CASSYAGGRETQYF. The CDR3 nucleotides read TGTGCCAGCAGTTATGCGGGGGGGAGGGAGACCCAGTACTTC.

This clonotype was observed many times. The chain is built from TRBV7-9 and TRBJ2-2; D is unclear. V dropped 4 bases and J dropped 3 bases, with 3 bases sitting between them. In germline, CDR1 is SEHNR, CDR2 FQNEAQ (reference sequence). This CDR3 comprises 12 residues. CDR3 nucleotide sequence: TGTGCCAGCAGCTCGTACACCGGGGAGCTGTTTTTT. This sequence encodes CASSSYTGELFF.